This T cell receptor (beta chain) was sequenced for a study of T cells in Graves' hyperthyroidism and ophthalmopathy (dated by TCRdb to about 2019). In the study overall: To identify distinguishing TCR V-J signatures, a discovery cohort of 90 to 100 patients was used, comprising approximately 40 with Graves' ophthalmopathy and roughly 60 with stable Graves' hyperthyroidism. Prospective prediction of ophthalmopathy was tested in an independent validation cohort of approximately 19 hyperthyroidism patients and 17 patients who later progressed to ophthalmopathy. The paper describes TCR Vbeta CDR3 sequencing of about 140 peripheral blood samples, made up of under 50 ophthalmopathy patients, roughly 75 hyperthyroidism patients and about 17 progressor patients. The 85 to 100 discovery patients were randomly split 7:3 into training and test sets. Once sampling was done, hyperthyroidism patients were given methimazole at a starting dose of 30 mg daily, whereas ophthalmopathy patients were given high-dose intravenous methylprednisolone. Thyroid tissue and blood T-cell repertoires from about six Graves' hyperthyroidism patients were also compared in the study. Study-wide conclusions, independent of this receptor: In validation, progression to ophthalmopathy was predicted by the model with roughly 71% sensitivity and 72.22% specificity, a median of 6.5 months before onset. Most expanded thyroid clonotypes (frequency above 0.001) were also detected in blood, a finding suggesting that blood repertoires may reflect thyroid immune responses. Sample size was not statistically predetermined, and investigators were not blinded to group allocation. A 13 V-J signature model separated ophthalmopathy from stable hyperthyroidism, with about 88% sensitivity and around 84% specificity in cross-validation and 80%/75% in testing.

V is pruned by 3 bases and J by 5 bases, leaving 16 bases of the junction without a gene match. The CDR3 covers 17 residues, taking in both the cysteine and the phenylalanine. Only CDR3 DNA remains: 51 bases, in frame from the first base. The germline V gene (reference sequence) specifies DFQATT as CDR1 and SNEGSKA as CDR2. Exclusion was applied to patients with uncontrolled infections, other autoimmune diseases, pregnancy or lactation. Clinical symptoms, serum thyroxine and TRAb, thyroid ultrasound, and orbital computed tomography formed the basis for the diagnoses. Trizol reagent was used to extract total RNA, and RNA quality was then checked on an Agilent 2100 Bioanalyzer. This clonotype was recorded at least ten times. Its specific antigen is unknown. No qualities accompany the bases; no much larger clone lies one base away. The TCR beta CDR3 regions were amplified from the RNA transcripts. The first round of RT-PCR for the TCR CDR3 was performed with the HTBI primer set and the Qiagen OneStep RT-PCR kit. Libraries were constructed in a second round of multiplex PCR, after which size selection and purification were performed. Libraries were sequenced paired-end with 100 bp reads on an Illumina HiSeq2000. In the authors' own workflow: SOAPnuke was used to process the raw data, removing reads that contained adapters or uncalled bases, had a mean Phred below 15, or lacked an exact match to the constant primer or identifier. COPE v1.2.5 was used to merge the high-quality paired reads, and each unique nucleotide sequence was defined as a clonotype. MiTCR v1.1 was used to align clonotypes to the IMGT TRBV, TRBD and TRBJ reference segments. The analysis was restricted to V-J combinations with a frequency above 0.0001, which together covered 99% to 99.2% of the repertoires. The TCS score was defined as F50 (clonal expansion) divided by E x V (chaos), with BLOSUM62-based TCRdist calculated between CDR3 peptides within each V-J. Welch's t-statistics and random forest reduced around 510 V-J features to 10 to 15, which were used in a naive Bayes classifier (R e1071). Thyroid-blood repertoire similarity was quantified with the Morisita-Horn index. TCRdb reworked the public reads: Q25 trimming with fastp, MiXCR clone assembly, productive beta chains retained. Records with the same CDR3 protein are collapsed into one entry carrying the most frequent genes and DNA. The V and J calls here are based on TCRdb, not the publication. The sample table records more than 500,000 distinct CDR3 sequences; 35% to 55% of these occur just once. The ten biggest clones cover around 19% of the sample.

This receptor was obtained from an adult woman with Graves' disease, either hyperthyroidism or ophthalmopathy (not recorded which). Sequenced: peripheral blood or thyroid tissue (not recorded which). The rearranged chain carries TRBV20-1 and TRBJ2-5; TRBD2 lines up with 9 middle nucleotides. The CDR3 protein sequence reads: CSASLPAAGGQEETQYF. The bases are TGCAGTGCTAGCCTGCCCGCGGCGGGAGGGCAGGAGGAGACCCAGTACTTC.